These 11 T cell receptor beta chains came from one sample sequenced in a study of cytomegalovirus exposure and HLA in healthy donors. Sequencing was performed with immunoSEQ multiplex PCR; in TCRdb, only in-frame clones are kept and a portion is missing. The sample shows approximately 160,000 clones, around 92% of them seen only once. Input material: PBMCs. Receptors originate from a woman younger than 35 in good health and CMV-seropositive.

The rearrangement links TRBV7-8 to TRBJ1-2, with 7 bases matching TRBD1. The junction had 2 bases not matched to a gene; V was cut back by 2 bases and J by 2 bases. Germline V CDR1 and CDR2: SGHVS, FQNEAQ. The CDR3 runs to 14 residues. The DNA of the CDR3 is TGTGCCAGCAGCTTACTGACAGGGAACTATGGCTACACCTTC. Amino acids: CASSLLTGNYGYTF.

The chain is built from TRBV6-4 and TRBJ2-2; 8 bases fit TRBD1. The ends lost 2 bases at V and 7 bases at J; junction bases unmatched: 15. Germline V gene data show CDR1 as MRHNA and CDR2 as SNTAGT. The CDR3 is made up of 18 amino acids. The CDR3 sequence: CASSDPRGTGGRGGELFF. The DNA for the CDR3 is TGTGCCAGCAGTGACCCTAGGGGAACAGGGGGAAGGGGCGGGGAGCTGTTTTTT.

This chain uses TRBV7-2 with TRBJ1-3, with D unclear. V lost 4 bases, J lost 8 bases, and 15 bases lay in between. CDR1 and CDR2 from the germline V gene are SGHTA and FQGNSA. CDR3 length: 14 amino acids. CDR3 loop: CASSSHDLRDTIYF. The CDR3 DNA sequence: TGTGCCAGCAGCTCTCATGACCTCCGGGACACCATATATTTT.

The CDR3 here is CASSETAEAFF. The DNA of the CDR3 is TGCGCCAGCAGTGAGACAGCCGAAGCTTTCTTT. V usage is TRBV10-1 and J usage is TRBJ1-1, with D uncertain. The CDR3 is 11 amino acids. The V and J ends lost 2 bases and 8 bases respectively, with 6 bases between them. Germline-derived CDR1 and CDR2 are WNHNN and SYGVQD (reference sequence).

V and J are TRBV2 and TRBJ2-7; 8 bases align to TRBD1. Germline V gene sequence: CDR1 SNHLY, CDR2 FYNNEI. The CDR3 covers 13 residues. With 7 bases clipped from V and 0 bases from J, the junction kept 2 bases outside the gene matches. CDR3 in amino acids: CASMGQDSYEQYF. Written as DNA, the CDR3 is TGTGCCAGCATGGGACAGGACTCCTACGAGCAGTACTTC.

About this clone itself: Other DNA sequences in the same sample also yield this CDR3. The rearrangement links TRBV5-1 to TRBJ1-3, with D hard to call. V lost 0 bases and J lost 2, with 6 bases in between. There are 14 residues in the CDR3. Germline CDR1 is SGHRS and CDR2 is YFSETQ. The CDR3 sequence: CASSLGGTGNTIYF. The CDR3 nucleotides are TGCGCCAGCAGCTTGGGAGGTACTGGAAACACCATATATTTT.

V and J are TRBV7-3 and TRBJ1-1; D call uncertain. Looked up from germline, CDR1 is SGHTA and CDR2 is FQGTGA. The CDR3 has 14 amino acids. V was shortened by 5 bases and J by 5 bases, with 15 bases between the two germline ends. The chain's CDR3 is CASSPNLRWTEAFF. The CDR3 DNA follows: TGTGCCAGCAGCCCAAACCTACGATGGACTGAAGCTTTCTTT.

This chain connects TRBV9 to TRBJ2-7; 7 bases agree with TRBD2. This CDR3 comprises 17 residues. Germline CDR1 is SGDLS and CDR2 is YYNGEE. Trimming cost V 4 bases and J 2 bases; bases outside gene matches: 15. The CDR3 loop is CASSTPAWGGKPYEQYF. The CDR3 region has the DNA TGTGCCAGCAGCACCCCGGCTTGGGGGGGGAAACCCTACGAGCAGTACTTC.

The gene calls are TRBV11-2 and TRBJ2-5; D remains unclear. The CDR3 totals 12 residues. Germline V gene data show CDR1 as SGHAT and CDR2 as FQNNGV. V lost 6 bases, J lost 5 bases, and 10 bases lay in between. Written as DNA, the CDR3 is TGTGCCAGCAGTTCGACCGGGGAGACCCAGTACTTC. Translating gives CASSSTGETQYF.

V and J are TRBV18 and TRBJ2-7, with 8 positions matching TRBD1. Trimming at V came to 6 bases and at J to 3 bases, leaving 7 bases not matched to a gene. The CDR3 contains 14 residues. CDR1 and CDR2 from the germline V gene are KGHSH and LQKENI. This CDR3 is CASSRETGDYEQYF. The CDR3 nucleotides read TGTGCCAGCTCCCGGGAGACAGGGGACTACGAGCAGTACTTC.

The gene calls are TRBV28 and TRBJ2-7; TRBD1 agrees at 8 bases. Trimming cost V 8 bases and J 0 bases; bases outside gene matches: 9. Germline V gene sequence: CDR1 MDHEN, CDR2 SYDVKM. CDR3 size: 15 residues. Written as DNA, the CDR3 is TGTGCCAGCGAAAGTACCGGGACAGGCTCCTACGAGCAGTACTTC. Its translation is CASESTGTGSYEQYF.